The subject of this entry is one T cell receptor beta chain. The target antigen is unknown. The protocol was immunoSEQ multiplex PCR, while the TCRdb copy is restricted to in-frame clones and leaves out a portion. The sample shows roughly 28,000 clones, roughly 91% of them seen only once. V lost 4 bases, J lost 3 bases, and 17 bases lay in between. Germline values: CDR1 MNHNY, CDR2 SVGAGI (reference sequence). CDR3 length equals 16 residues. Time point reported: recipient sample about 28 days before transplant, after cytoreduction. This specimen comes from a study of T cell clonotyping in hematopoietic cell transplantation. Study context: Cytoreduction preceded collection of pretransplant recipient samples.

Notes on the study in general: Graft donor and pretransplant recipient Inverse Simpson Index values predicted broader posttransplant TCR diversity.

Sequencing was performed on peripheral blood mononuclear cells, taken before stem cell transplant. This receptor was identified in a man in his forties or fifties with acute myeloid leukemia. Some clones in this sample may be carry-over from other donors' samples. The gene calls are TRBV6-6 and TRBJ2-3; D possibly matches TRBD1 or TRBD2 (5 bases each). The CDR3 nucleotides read TGTGCCAGCAGTTCACAACCGGGACGAGAAACAGATACGCAGTATTTT. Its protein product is CASSSQPGRETDTQYF.